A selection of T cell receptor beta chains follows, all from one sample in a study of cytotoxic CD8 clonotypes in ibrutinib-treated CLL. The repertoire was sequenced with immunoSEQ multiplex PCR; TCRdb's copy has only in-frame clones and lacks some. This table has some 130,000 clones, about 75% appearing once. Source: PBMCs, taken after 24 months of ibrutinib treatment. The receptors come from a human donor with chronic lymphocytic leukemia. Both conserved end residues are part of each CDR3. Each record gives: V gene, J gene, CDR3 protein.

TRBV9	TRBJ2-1	CASSVDGPAYNEQFF
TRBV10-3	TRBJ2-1	CAISGPGTEYNEQFF
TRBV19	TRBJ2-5	CASRPTGLGETQYF
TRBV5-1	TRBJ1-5	CASSFGVNQPQHF
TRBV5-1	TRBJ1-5	CASSSGPGGDQPQHF
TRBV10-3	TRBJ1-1	CATLSGPNTEAFF
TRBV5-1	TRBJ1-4	CASSLGTNEKLFF
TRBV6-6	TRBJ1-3	CASSYSGGQGDTIYF
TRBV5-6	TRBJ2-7	CASSSPPSSVEQYF
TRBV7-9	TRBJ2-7	CASSPRASYEQYF
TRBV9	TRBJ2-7	CASSVGWRSSYEQYF
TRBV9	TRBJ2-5	CASSVGSTRGPGETQYF
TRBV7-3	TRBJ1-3	CASSPEGHSGNTIYF
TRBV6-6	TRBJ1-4	CASYAGQLFF
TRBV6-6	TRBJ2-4	CASSPRQGMSDIQYF
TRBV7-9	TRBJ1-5	CASSSRGGGQPQHF
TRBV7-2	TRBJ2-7	CASSVLGDSSYEQYF
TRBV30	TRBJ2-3	CAWSPGGPGSTDTQYF